This T cell receptor beta chain emerged from a study of blood T cell repertoires in COVID-19. As for the study in general: COVID-19 samples from acute and convalescent phases originated in the United States, Italy and Spain.

CDR3 size: 13 residues. The germline V gene encodes CDR1 MDHEN and CDR2 SYDVKM. V was pared by 6 bases and J by 6 bases, with 12 bases between. Study members were between about 18 and 100 years old and lived in 20 to 25 US regions. All recovered Cohort 3 donors got two negative PCRs, got clearance, or saw symptom resolution. The data were produced by immunoSEQ multiplex PCR, yet TCRdb's version contains in-frame clones alone and is incomplete. Among approximately 220,000 clones, 65% to 85% were seen once, and the ten largest hold roughly 6.2%. Sequencing input: PBMCs or T cells enriched from blood (not recorded which). This sequence joins TRBV28 and TRBJ1-5; D gene uncertain. This clonotype was obtained from a woman aged 35 to 49 who had recovered from COVID-19. The CDR3 DNA follows: TGTGCCAGCAGCCCCCGACAATCTCAGCCCCAGCATTTT. As protein: CASSPRQSQPQHF. Complete variable domain (other parts from reference TRBV28 and TRBJ1-5): DVKVTQSSRYLVKRTGEKVFLECVQDMDHENMFWYRQDPGLGLRLIYFSYDVKMKEKGDIPEGYSVSREKKERFSLILESASTNQTSMYLCASSPRQSQPQHFGDGTRLSIL.